Shown below are 26 T cell receptor beta chains from a single sample sequenced in a study of blood T cell repertoires in COVID-19. Profiled with immunoSEQ multiplex PCR; TCRdb holds only in-frame clones, not every one. Seen here are 150,000 or so clones, about 82% observed once, and the top ten hold roughly 8.7%. The material sequenced was peripheral blood. All receptors derive from a woman between 55 and 75 years old with acute or convalescent COVID-19.

The V gene is TRBV4-2, the J gene TRBJ1-3; D possibly corresponds to TRBD1 (5 bases). Germline V CDR1 and CDR2: LGHNA, YNFKEQ. V was trimmed by 0 bases and J by 7 bases, leaving 16 bases between them. CDR3 size: 16 residues. The CDR3 DNA sequence: TGTGCCAGCAGCCAAGAAACAGGCAGGGCATTCAACACCATATATTTT. It codes for CASSQETGRAFNTIYF.

The chain combines TRBV30 with TRBJ1-2; 9 bases fit TRBD1. The CDR3 has 13 amino acids. With 3 bases clipped from V and 4 bases from J, the junction kept 3 bases outside the gene matches. CDR1 is GTSNPN and CDR2 is SVGIG in the germline V gene (reference sequence). This CDR3 reads CAWRGQGGYGYTF. CDR3 bases: TGTGCCTGGAGGGGACAGGGCGGCTATGGCTACACCTTC. The full variable domain, completed using reference TRBV30 and TRBJ1-2, is SQTIHQWPATLVQPVGSPLSLECTVEGTSNPNLYWYRQAAGRGLQLLFYSVGIGQISSEVPQNLSASRPQDRQFILSSKKLLLSDSGFYLCAWRGQGGYGYTFGSGTRLTVV.

This clone has only one observation. The rearrangement joins TRBV6-5 to TRBJ1-2; D might be TRBD1 (6 bases). The CDR3 loop spans 14 amino acids. The germline V and J ends were trimmed by 7 bases and 5 bases, with 17 bases remaining between them. CDR1 and CDR2 from the germline V gene are MNHEY and SVGAGI. CDR3 region: CASKSPGVGYGYTF. CDR3 in DNA: TGTGCCAGCAAGTCTCCAGGGGTGGGATATGGCTACACCTTC.

V is TRBV27 and J is TRBJ1-2, with D possibly being TRBD1 (5 bases). Germline CDR1 and CDR2: MNHEY and SMNVEV (reference sequence). CDR3 length: 16 amino acids. The V gene lost 0 bases and the J gene lost 1 base, with 12 bases spanning the gap. In DNA, the CDR3 is TGTGCCAGCAGTTTATCACTCGGACACGTTAACTATGGCTACACCTTC. This codes for CASSLSLGHVNYGYTF.

This chain uses TRBV28 with TRBJ2-4; maybe TRBD2 (5 bases). Germline V gene data show CDR1 as MDHEN and CDR2 as SYDVKM. Trimming pared 3 bases from V and 6 bases from J, leaving 15 bases between. The CDR3 runs 15 residues. CDR3 residues: CASSFLLVEGNIQYF. The CDR3 region has the DNA TGTGCCAGCAGTTTTCTTCTAGTAGAGGGAAACATTCAGTACTTC.

The CDR3 loop reads CASSSRGNYGYTF. The CDR3 nucleotides read TGTGCCAGCAGCTCCAGGGGAAACTATGGCTACACCTTC. The chain joins TRBV13 to TRBJ1-2; D might be TRBD1 (6 bases). Germline loops: CDR1 PRHDT, CDR2 FYEKMQ (reference sequence). The V end was cut by 4 bases, the J end by 2 bases, with 8 bases between. The CDR3 runs to 13 residues.

J is TRBJ2-3 and V is TRBV7-2, with 9 nucleotides matching TRBD2. CDR1 is SGHTA and CDR2 is FQGNSA in the germline V gene. V was clipped by 0 bases and J by 5 bases; unmatched bases: 9. There are 17 residues in the CDR3. The CDR3 DNA sequence: TGTGCCAGCAGCTTAGCATTGGTGCGGGGGGGCAAAGATACGCAGTATTTT. This codes for CASSLALVRGGKDTQYF.

This chain uses TRBV5-8 with TRBJ2-7, with D tentatively TRBD1 (6 bases). Trimming stripped 0 bases from V and 3 bases from J, with 7 bases between. The CDR3 runs 13 residues. Germline V gives CDR1 SGHTS, CDR2 YDEGEE. The DNA of the CDR3 is TGTGCCAGCAGCTTGGAACAGGGCTACGAGCAGTACTTC. Amino acid sequence: CASSLEQGYEQYF.

With respect to this clone: Relative to the germline gene, one junction end is altered; a read error may explain this. This rearrangement joins TRBV15 to TRBJ2-3; D is possibly TRBD2 (7 bases). In germline, CDR1 is LNHNV, CDR2 YYDKDF (reference sequence). This CDR3 comprises 16 residues. The CDR3 sequence is CATGRGRGGGTDTQYF. The CDR3 bases are TGTGCCACCGGCAGAGGTAGGGGGGGAGGCACAGATACGCAGTATTTT.

The chain employs TRBV30 and TRBJ1-1; D perhaps matches TRBD1 (6 bases). Per the germline V gene, CDR1 is GTSNPN and CDR2 is SVGIG (reference sequence). The V and J ends lost 3 bases and 2 bases respectively, with 10 bases between them. The CDR3 is 13 amino acids. Here the CDR3 reads CAWSTGLNTEAFF. CDR3 nucleotides: TGTGCCTGGAGCACAGGGCTCAACACTGAAGCTTTCTTT.

The CDR3, as DNA: TGTGCCAGCAGCCAAGGTTCGTCCGGCGGGGGGCACCTCTACGAGCAGTACTTC. Translating it yields CASSQGSSGGGHLYEQYF. The chain carries TRBV3-1 (or the pseudogene TRBV3-2) and TRBJ2-7; 8 bases fit TRBD2. Trimming removed 1 base from V and 3 bases from J; junction bases left unmatched: 14. Germline V gives CDR1 LGHDT, CDR2 YNNKEL (reference sequence). The CDR3 covers 18 residues.

The rearrangement joins TRBV14 to TRBJ2-3; tentative D call: TRBD2 (6 bases). The V gene's germline CDR1 is SGHDN and CDR2 FVKESK. This CDR3 is built from 15 residues. The germline V and J ends were trimmed by 4 bases and 4 bases, with 15 bases remaining between them. For the CDR3, the DNA is TGTGCCAGCAGCCTTTCCGGGACTGCCCCAGATACGCAGTATTTT. Translating it yields CASSLSGTAPDTQYF.

The chain uses TRBV6-5 and TRBJ2-4; 9 bases are shared with TRBD1. The CDR3 is 13 residues long. Germline V gene lookup returns CDR1 MNHEY and CDR2 SVGAGI. V trimming: 2 bases; J trimming: 8 bases; junction bases outside the gene matches: 1. CDR3 in amino acids: CASSYGQGYIQYF. CDR3 nucleotide sequence: TGTGCCAGCAGTTACGGACAGGGGTACATTCAGTACTTC.

This clone was detected once. The V call is TRBV9, the J call TRBJ2-7, with D possibly TRBD1 on 5 matching bases. Deletions cut 0 bases from V and 6 bases from J, with 16 bases between. Germline values: CDR1 SGDLS, CDR2 YYNGEE. The CDR3 loop spans 15 amino acids. CDR3 sequence reads: CASSVGQGLASEQYF. CDR3 bases: TGTGCCAGCAGCGTAGGTCAGGGTCTGGCATCCGAGCAGTACTTC.

This sequence joins TRBV2 and TRBJ2-7; 7 nucleotides align to TRBD1. The CDR3 runs to 13 residues. Germline-derived CDR1 and CDR2 are SNHLY and FYNNEI. J gave up 0 bases and V 7 bases, and 3 bases lay outside the gene matches. The CDR3 DNA reads TGTGCCAGCAACAGGGGAAGCTCCTACGAGCAGTACTTC. Translated, it gives CASNRGSSYEQYF.

This chain uses TRBV28 with TRBJ1-2, with TRBD1 identical over 7 bases. Germline-derived CDR1 and CDR2 are MDHEN and SYDVKM. This CDR3 has 14 residues. J lost 7 bases, V lost 6 bases, and 11 bases had no gene match. The CDR3, as DNA: TGTGCCAGCAGCCCGACAGGGACTCCGCGTGGCTACACCTTC. Protein sequence: CASSPTGTPRGYTF.

The rearrangement uses TRBV9 and TRBJ2-3; 7 nucleotides align to TRBD2. Germline CDR1 reads SGDLS; CDR2 reads YYNGEE. V shed 0 bases and J 5 bases; nucleotides not matched to a gene: 6. The CDR3 extends over 15 amino acids. The CDR3 loop reads CASSVAGLGKDTQYF. The CDR3 DNA follows: TGTGCCAGCAGCGTAGCCGGACTAGGGAAAGATACGCAGTATTTT. Full variable domain (missing parts from reference TRBV9 and TRBJ2-3): DSGVTQTPKHLITATGQRVTLRCSPRSGDLSVYWYQQSLDQGLQFLIQYYNGEERAKGNILERFSAQQFPDLHSELNLSSLELGDSALYFCASSVAGLGKDTQYFGPGTRLTVL.

The chain has TRBV6-5 and TRBJ1-1; D gene uncertain. CDR1 MNHEY and CDR2 SVGAGI come from the germline V gene. This CDR3 contains 15 residues. V lost 1 base, J lost 4 bases, and 13 bases lay in between. As DNA, the CDR3 is TGTGCCAGCAGTTACTTAAGGCCGGGGAGCACTGAAGCTTTCTTT. This codes for CASSYLRPGSTEAFF.

This chain links TRBV5-4 with TRBJ2-2, with 8 positions matching TRBD1. This CDR3 contains 15 residues. Per the germline V gene, CDR1 is SGHNT and CDR2 is YYREEE (reference sequence). Germline trimming cut 0 bases from V and 6 bases from J; bases unmatched to any gene: 4. CDR3 bases: TGTGCCAGCAGCTTGGACAGGGGGGCGTCCGGGGAGCTGTTTTTT. It yields the protein CASSLDRGASGELFF.

The chain couples TRBV6-5 to TRBJ2-7; 8 bases are a match to TRBD1. Germline values: CDR1 MNHEY, CDR2 SVGAGI. The CDR3 runs to 16 residues. J was trimmed by 4 bases and V by 2 bases; bases with no gene match: 10. The CDR3 loop is CASSYQADRVGYEQYF. The CDR3 DNA reads TGTGCCAGCAGTTACCAGGCGGACAGGGTAGGTTACGAGCAGTACTTC.

The J gene is TRBJ1-1, the V gene TRBV18; the match to TRBD1 covers 7 bases. CDR3 length: 17 residues. V shed 3 bases and J 4 bases; nucleotides not matched to a gene: 14. Germline V CDR1 and CDR2: KGHSH, LQKENI. The CDR3 DNA is TGTGCCAGCTCACCGATGTCGTGGACAGGTTTGGTCACTGAAGCTTTCTTT. As protein: CASSPMSWTGLVTEAFF.

This chain joins TRBV7-2 and TRBJ1-5; D might be TRBD1 (5 bases). From germline, CDR1 is SGHTA and CDR2 FQGNSA. The CDR3 sequence is 15 residues long. V was cut by 0 bases and J by 2 bases, with 8 bases left in between. Here the CDR3 DNA reads TGTGCCAGCAGCTTAGCGCCGGGGGGCAATCAGCCCCAGCATTTT. Its translation: CASSLAPGGNQPQHF.

V usage is TRBV4-3 and J usage is TRBJ2-7; TRBD2 agrees at 16 bases. Germline V lookup: CDR1 LGHNA, CDR2 YSLEER. The trim removed 0 bases at V and 5 bases at J, leaving 1 base unmatched. The CDR3 is made up of 16 amino acids. The CDR3 protein is CASSQDGTSGGDEQYF. CDR3 in DNA: TGCGCCAGCAGCCAAGATGGGACTAGCGGGGGGGACGAGCAGTACTTC.

The chain joins TRBV7-2 to TRBJ2-3, with 8 bases identical to TRBD1. J gave up 5 bases and V 6 bases, and 7 bases lay outside the gene matches. The CDR3 covers 14 residues. Germline V lookup: CDR1 SGHTA, CDR2 FQGNSA. CDR3 nucleotides: TGTGCCAGCAGTACCGGGACAGGCAGAGATACGCAGTATTTT. It codes for CASSTGTGRDTQYF.

V usage is TRBV19 and J usage is TRBJ2-7; 9 bases match TRBD1. Germline V lookup: CDR1 LNHDA, CDR2 SQIVND (reference sequence). V gave up 4 bases and J gave up 3 bases; unmatched junction bases: 10. The CDR3 runs to 16 residues. CDR3 sequence (DNA): TGTGCCAGTAGTAGATCTGTGGGACAGGGAAACTACGAGCAGTACTTC. It specifies CASSRSVGQGNYEQYF.

The V gene is TRBV28, the J gene TRBJ2-3; D possibly corresponds to TRBD1 (6 bases). V was clipped by 2 bases and J by 8 bases, with 20 bases between them. Germline V gene lookup returns CDR1 MDHEN and CDR2 SYDVKM. The CDR3 consists of 16 residues. CDR3 protein: CASSLALWGPSPTQYF. The CDR3 region has the DNA TGTGCCAGCAGTTTAGCGTTGTGGGGGCCCTCCCCTACGCAGTATTTT.